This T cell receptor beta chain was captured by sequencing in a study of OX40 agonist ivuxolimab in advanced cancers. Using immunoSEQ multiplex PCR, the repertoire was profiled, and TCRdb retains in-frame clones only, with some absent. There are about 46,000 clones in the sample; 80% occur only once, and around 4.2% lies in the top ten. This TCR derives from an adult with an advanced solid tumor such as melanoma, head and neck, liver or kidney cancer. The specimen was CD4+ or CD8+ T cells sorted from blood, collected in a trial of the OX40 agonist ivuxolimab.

DNA of the CDR3: TGCGCCAGCAGTGAGAACAGGGGGGGGTATGGCTACACCTTC. This gives the protein CASSENRGGYGYTF. The V and J genes are TRBV10-2 and TRBJ1-2, with 8 bases matching TRBD1. The CDR3 extends over 14 amino acids. V gave up 2 bases and J gave up 5 bases; unmatched junction bases: 4. The germline CDR1 and CDR2 sequences are WSHSY and SAAADI.